This TCR beta chain was found in a study of shared clonotypes between healthy human individuals. Whole-study findings and limits: A reduction in generation probabilities was seen for non-shared clonotypes relative to those shared by all four donors. Rarefaction revealed incomplete sorted-subset sequencing despite large depth. Blood was the sole source, and tissue repertoires probably differ.

TCRdb keeps only in-frame clones here, not all; method: immunoSEQ multiplex PCR. Of around 1,900,000 clones listed, around 93% were seen once; the top ten hold around 1.7%. Worth noting for this clone: Its antigen is unidentified.

The V gene's germline CDR1 is LGHNA and CDR2 YNFKEQ. The CDR3 has 15 residues. V was shortened by 3 bases and J by 2 bases, with 11 bases between the two germline ends. CD45RO negativity and positive selection for CCR7 defined naive CD8 cells, a population that excluded terminally differentiated effector memory CD45RA+ cells. The sequenced sample was naive CD8+ T cells from PBMCs. This rearrangement joins TRBV4-2 to TRBJ2-1, with TRBD2 as a possible D gene (6 bases). The clonotype comes from a man aged 18-30 years in good health. Some clones in this sample may be carry-over from other donors' samples. CDR3: CASSQFSGTYNEQFF. CDR3 in DNA: TGTGCCAGCAGCCAGTTTAGCGGTACCTACAATGAGCAGTTCTTC.